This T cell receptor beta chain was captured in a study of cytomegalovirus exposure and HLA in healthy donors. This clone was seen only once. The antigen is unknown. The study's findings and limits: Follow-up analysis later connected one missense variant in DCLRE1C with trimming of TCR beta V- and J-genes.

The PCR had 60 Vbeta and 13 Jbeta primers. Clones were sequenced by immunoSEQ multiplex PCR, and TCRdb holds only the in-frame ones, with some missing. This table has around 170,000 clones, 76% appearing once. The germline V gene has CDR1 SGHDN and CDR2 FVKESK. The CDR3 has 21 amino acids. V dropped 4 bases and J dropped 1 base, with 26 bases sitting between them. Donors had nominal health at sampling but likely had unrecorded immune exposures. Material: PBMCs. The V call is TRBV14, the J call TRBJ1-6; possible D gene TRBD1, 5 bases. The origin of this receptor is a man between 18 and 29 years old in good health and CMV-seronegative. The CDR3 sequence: CASSRRIHGAGGWSYNSPLHF. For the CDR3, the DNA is TGTGCCAGCAGCCGCCGCATCCATGGGGCCGGGGGGTGGTCCTATAATTCACCCCTCCACTTT.